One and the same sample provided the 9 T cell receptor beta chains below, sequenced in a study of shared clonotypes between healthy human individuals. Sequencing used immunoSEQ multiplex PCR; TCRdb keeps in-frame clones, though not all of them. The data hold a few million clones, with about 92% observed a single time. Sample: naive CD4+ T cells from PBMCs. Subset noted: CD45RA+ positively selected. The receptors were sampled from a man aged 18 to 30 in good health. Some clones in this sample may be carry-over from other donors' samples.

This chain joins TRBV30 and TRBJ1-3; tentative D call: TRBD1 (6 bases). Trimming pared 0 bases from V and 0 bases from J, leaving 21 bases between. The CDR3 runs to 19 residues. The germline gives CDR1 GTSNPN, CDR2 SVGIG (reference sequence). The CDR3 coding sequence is TGTGCCTGGAGTGTATCGCGGGTGACAGGTTCTTTCTCTGGAAACACCATATATTTT. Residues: CAWSVSRVTGSFSGNTIYF.

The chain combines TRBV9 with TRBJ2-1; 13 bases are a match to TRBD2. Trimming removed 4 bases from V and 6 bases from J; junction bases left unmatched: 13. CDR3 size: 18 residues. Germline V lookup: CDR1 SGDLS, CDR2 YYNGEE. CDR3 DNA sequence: TGTGCCAGCAGCCCAACTCATTCTACTAGCGGGAGGGCCAATGAGCAGTTCTTC. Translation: CASSPTHSTSGRANEQFF. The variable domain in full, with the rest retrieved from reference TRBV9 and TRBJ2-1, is DSGVTQTPKHLITATGQRVTLRCSPRSGDLSVYWYQQSLDQGLQFLIQYYNGEERAKGNILERFSAQQFPDLHSELNLSSLELGDSALYFCASSPTHSTSGRANEQFFGPGTRLTVL.

The CDR3 region is CASSARLGSDEQFF. For the CDR3, the DNA is TGTGCCAGCAGCGCTCGTTTGGGGAGCGATGAGCAGTTCTTC. The chain carries TRBV9 and TRBJ2-1; the D gene is possibly TRBD2 (5 bases). V was cut by 3 bases and J by 8 bases, with 15 bases left in between. CDR1 is SGDLS, CDR2 YYNGEE, per germline. This CDR3 comprises 14 residues.

CDR3 DNA: TGTGCCAGCAGCATAGACTTGTGGACAGGGGCGAACTATGGCTACACCTTC. Residues: CASSIDLWTGANYGYTF. The chain carries TRBV5-4 and TRBJ1-2; 9 bases are a match to TRBD1. The CDR3 has 17 amino acids. Germline CDR1 is SGHNT and CDR2 is YYREEE (reference sequence). Germline trimming cut 4 bases from V and 2 bases from J; bases unmatched to any gene: 12. The variable domain in full, completed from reference TRBV5-4 and TRBJ1-2, reads ETGVTQSPTHLIKTRGQQVTLRCSSQSGHNTVSWYQQALGQGPQFIFQYYREEENGRGNFPPRFSGLQFPNYSSELNVNALELDDSALYLCASSIDLWTGANYGYTFGSGTRLTVV.

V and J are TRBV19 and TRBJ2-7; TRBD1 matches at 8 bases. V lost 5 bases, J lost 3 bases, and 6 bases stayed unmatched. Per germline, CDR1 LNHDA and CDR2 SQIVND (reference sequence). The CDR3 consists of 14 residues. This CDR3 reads CASSSRDRFYEQYF. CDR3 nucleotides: TGTGCCAGTAGTTCCCGGGACAGGTTCTACGAGCAGTACTTC.

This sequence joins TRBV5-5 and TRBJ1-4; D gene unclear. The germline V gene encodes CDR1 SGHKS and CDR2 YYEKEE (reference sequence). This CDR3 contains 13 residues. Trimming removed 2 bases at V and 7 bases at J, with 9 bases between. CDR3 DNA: TGTGCCAGCAGCTTACCACGGGGTGAAAAACTGTTTTTT. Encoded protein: CASSLPRGEKLFF.

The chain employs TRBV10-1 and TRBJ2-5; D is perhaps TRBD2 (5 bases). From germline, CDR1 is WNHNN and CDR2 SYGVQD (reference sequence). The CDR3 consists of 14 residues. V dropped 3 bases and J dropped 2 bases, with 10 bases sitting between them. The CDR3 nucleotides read TGCGCCAGCAGTGATGGTAGCGCGCAAGAGACCCAGTACTTC. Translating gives CASSDGSAQETQYF.

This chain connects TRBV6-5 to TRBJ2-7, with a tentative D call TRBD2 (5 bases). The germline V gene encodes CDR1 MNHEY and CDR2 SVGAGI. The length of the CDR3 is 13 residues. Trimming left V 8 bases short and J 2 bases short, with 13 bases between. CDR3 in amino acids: CASASAAAYEQYF. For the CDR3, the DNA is TGTGCCAGCGCTTCAGCGGCTGCCTACGAGCAGTACTTC.

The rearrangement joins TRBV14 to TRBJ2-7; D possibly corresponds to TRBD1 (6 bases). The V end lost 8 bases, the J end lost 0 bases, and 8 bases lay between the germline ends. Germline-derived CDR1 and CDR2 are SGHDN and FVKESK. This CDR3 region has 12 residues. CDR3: CASGGLSYEQYF. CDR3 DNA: TGTGCCAGCGGGGGCCTCTCCTACGAGCAGTACTTC. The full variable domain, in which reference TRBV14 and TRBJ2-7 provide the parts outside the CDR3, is EAGVTQFPSHSVIEKGQTVTLRCDPISGHDNLYWYRRVMGKEIKFLLHFVKESKQDESGMPNNRFLAERTGGTYSTLKVQPAELEDSGVYFCASGGLSYEQYFGPGTRLTVT.